Described below is a single TCR beta chain sequence and its context. Its target is unknown. This sample stems from a study of T-cell memory formation after mild COVID-19. The study's findings and limits: A second wave expanding day 15 to 37 was CD4+-biased; contracting clones were balanced. CD4+ contracting clones were mainly CM and EM; CD8+ ones, EMRA. The appearance of some responding clones in pre-infection memory suggested that cross-reactive memory joined.

TCRdb processed the 5' RACE reads anew with MiXCR; each CDR3 protein has one entry. There are roughly 200,000 distinct CDR3 sequences in the sample; about a sixth occur only once, and around 2.4% lies in the top ten. V was cut by 3 bases and J by 10 bases, with 18 bases left in between. The CDR3 spans 13 residues. Germline CDR1 is GTSNPN and CDR2 is SVGIG (reference sequence). V usage is TRBV30 and J usage is TRBJ1-1; D gene unclear. This TCR was sampled from an adult woman who had mild COVID-19 (a few samples of this study predate the infection). Cell type and time point are not known. The sample was PBMCs or a T cell subset sorted from them (not recorded which). The CDR3 reads CAWSAERGILAFF. The CDR3 bases are TGTGCCTGGAGCGCTGAAAGAGGAATTTTAGCTTTCTTT.